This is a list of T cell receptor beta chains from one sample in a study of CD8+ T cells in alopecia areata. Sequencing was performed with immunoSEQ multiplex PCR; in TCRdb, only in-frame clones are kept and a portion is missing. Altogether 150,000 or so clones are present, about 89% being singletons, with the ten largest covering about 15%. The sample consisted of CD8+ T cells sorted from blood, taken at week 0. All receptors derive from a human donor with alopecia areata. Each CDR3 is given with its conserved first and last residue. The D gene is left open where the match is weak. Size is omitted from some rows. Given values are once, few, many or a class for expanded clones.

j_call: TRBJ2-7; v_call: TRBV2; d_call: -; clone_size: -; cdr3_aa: CASSEVGRYEQYF; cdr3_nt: TGTGCCAGCAGTGAAGTGGGGAGGTACGAGCAGTACTTC
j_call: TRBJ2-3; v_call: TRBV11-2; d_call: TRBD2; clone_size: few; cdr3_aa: CASSSGLAGEITDTQYF; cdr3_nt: TGTGCCAGCAGCTCGGGACTAGCGGGGGAGATCACAGATACGCAGTATTTT
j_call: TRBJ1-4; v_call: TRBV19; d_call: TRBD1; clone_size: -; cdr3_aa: CASSNFRDSEKLFF; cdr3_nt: TGTGCCAGTAGTAACTTCCGGGACAGTGAAAAACTGTTTTTT
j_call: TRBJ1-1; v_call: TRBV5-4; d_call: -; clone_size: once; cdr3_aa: CASSLFPGNTEAFF; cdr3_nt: TGTGCCAGCAGCTTGTTCCCAGGGAACACTGAAGCTTTCTTT
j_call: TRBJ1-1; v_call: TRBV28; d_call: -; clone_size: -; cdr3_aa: CASSLRGGGPYTEAFF; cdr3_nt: TGTGCCAGCAGTTTACGTGGCGGGGGGCCATACACTGAAGCTTTCTTT
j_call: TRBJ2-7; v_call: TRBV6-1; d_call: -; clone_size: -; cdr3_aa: CASMGYWEQYF; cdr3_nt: TGTGCCAGCATGGGTTACTGGGAGCAGTACTTC
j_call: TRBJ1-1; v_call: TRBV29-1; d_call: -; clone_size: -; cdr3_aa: CSVDGGDTEAFF; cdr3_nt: TGCAGCGTTGACGGAGGGGACACTGAAGCTTTCTTT
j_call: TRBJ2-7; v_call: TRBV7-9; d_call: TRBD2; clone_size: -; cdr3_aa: CASSSGLAGGEQYF; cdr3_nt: TGTGCCAGCAGCTCAGGACTAGCGGGAGGCGAGCAGTACTTC
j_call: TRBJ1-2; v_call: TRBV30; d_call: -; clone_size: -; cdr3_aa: CAWSWGSGYGYTF; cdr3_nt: TGTGCCTGGAGTTGGGGGTCGGGCTATGGCTACACCTTC
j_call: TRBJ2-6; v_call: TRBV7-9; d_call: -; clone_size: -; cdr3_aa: CASSSPQGRGANVLTF; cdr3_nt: TGTGCCAGCAGCTCTCCACAAGGGCGCGGGGCCAACGTCCTGACTTTC
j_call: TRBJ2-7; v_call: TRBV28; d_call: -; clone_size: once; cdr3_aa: CASSFFGGSSYEQYF; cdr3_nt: TGTGCCAGCAGTTTCTTTGGGGGCAGCAGCTACGAGCAGTACTTC
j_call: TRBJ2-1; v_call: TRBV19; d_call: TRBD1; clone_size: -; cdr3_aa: CASSMLLGNNPGTGDEQFF; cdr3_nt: TGTGCCAGTAGTATGTTACTAGGAAACAACCCGGGGACAGGGGATGAGCAGTTCTTC
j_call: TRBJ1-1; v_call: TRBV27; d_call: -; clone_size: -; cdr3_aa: CASSLGGNTEAFF; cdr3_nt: TGTGCCAGCAGTTTAGGTGGCAACACTGAAGCTTTCTTT
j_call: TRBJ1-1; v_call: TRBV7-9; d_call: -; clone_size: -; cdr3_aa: CASSLVGAEAFF; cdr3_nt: TGTGCCAGCAGCTTAGTTGGGGCAGAAGCTTTCTTT
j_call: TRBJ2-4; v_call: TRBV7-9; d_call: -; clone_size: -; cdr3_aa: CASSSSGGENIQYF; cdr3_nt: TGTGCCAGCAGCTCCTCAGGAGGGGAGAACATTCAGTACTTC
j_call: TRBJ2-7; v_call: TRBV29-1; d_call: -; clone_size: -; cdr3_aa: CSAWDNHEQYF; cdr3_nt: TGCAGCGCCTGGGACAACCACGAGCAGTACTTC
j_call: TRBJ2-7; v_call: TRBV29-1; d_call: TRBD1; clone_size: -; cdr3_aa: CSATGTDSYEQYF; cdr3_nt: TGCAGTGCCACCGGGACAGATTCCTACGAGCAGTACTTC
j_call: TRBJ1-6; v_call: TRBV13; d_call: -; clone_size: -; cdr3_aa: CASSLAGYGPNSPLHF; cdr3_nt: TGTGCCAGCAGCTTAGCCGGTTACGGACCCAATTCACCCCTCCACTTT
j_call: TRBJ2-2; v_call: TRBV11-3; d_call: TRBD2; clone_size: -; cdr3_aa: CASSLPQREGPGTGELFF; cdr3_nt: TGTGCCAGCAGCCTCCCTCAGCGGGAGGGCCCGGGGACCGGGGAGCTGTTTTTT
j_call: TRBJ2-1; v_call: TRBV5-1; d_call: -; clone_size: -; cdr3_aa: CASSLARGNEQFF; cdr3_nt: TGCGCCAGCAGCTTGGCCAGGGGCAATGAGCAGTTCTTC
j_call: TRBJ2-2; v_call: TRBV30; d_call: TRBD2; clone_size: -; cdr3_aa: CAHPGSEAGVFDTGELFF; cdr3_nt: TGTGCCCACCCGGGGAGTGAGGCGGGGGTATTCGACACCGGGGAGCTGTTTTTT
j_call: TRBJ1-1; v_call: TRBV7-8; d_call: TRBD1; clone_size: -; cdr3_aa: CASSSRTGSMNTEAFF; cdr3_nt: TGTGCCAGCAGCTCACGGACAGGGAGCATGAACACTGAAGCTTTCTTT
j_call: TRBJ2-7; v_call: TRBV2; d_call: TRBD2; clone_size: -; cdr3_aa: CASSEKTGGPVEQYF; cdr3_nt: TGTGCCAGCAGTGAAAAGACGGGAGGGCCGGTCGAGCAGTACTTC
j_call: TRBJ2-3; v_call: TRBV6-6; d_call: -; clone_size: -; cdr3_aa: CASSYSAGANTDTQYF; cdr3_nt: TGTGCCAGCAGTTACTCGGCAGGGGCGAACACAGATACGCAGTATTTT
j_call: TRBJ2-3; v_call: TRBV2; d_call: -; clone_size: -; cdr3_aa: CASIFDTQYF; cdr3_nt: TGTGCCAGCATCTTTGATACGCAGTATTTT
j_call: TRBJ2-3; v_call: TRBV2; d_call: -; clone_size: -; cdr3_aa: CASSEGPPLGSDTQYF; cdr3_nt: TGTGCCAGCAGTGAAGGGCCGCCCCTTGGGTCGGATACGCAGTATTTT
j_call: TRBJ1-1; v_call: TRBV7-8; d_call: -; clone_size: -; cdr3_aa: CASSPKNYRHGEINTEAFF; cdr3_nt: TGTGCCAGCAGCCCTAAGAACTATAGGCACGGAGAGATCAACACTGAAGCTTTCTTT
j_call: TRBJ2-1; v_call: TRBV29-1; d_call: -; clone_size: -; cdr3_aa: CSVEGLSEASYNEQFF; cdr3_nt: TGCAGCGTTGAAGGACTCTCGGAGGCCTCCTACAATGAGCAGTTCTTC
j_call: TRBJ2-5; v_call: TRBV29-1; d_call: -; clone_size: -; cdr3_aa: CSVEGGEMYQETQYF; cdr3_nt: TGCAGCGTTGAAGGAGGGGAGATGTACCAAGAGACCCAGTACTTC
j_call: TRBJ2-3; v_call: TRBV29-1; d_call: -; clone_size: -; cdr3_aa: CSVDWVGDTQYF; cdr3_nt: TGCAGCGTTGACTGGGTTGGCGATACGCAGTATTTT
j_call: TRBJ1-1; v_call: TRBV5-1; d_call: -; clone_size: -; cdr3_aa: CASSRPPNTEAFF; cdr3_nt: TGCGCCAGCAGCCGACCCCCCAACACTGAAGCTTTCTTT
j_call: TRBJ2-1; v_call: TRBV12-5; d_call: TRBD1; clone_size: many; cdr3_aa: CASGLEAGGWDEQFF; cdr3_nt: TGTGCTAGTGGTTTAGAGGCAGGGGGCTGGGATGAGCAGTTCTTC
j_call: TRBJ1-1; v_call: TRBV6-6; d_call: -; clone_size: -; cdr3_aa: CASTYSGNTEAFF; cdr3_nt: TGTGCCAGCACTTACAGTGGGAACACTGAAGCTTTCTTT
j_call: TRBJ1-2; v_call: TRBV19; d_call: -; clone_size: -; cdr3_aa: CASSIAASHYGYTF; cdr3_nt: TGTGCCAGTAGTATAGCGGCATCCCACTATGGCTACACCTTC
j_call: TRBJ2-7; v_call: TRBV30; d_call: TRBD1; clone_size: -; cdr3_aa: CAWSPGGGYEQYF; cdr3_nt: TGTGCCTGGAGTCCAGGGGGTGGGTACGAGCAGTACTTC